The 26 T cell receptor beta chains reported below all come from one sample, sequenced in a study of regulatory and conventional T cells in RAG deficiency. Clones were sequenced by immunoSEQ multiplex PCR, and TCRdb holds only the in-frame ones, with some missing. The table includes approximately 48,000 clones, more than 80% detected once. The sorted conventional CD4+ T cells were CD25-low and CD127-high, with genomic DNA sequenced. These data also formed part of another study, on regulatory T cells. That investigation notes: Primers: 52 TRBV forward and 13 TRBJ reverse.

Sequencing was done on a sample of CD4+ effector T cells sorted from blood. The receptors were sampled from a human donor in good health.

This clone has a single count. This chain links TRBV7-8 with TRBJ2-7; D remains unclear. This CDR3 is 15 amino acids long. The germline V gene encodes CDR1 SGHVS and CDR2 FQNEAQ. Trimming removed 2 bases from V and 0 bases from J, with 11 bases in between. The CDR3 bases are TGTGCCAGCAGCTTATCTCCGGCAGGCTCCTACGAGCAGTACTTC. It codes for CASSLSPAGSYEQYF.

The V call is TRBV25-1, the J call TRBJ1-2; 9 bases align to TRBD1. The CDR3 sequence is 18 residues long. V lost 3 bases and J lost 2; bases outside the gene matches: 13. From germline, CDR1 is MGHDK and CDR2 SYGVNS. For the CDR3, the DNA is TGTGCCAGCAGTGAGCCTTACTCCGGGACAGGGAAGAACTATGGCTACACCTTC. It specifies CASSEPYSGTGKNYGYTF.

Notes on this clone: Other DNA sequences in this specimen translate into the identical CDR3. CDR3 in DNA: TGCGCCAGCAGCTTGGACCCAGCGGGGGGGCTCGGGGAGCTGTTTTTT. It specifies CASSLDPAGGLGELFF. The chain recombines TRBV5-1 with TRBJ2-2; 10 nucleotides match TRBD2. Germline V CDR1 and CDR2: SGHRS, YFSETQ. Unmatched junction bases numbered 6, after V lost 0 bases and J lost 7 bases. The CDR3 sequence is 16 residues long.

CDR3 DNA: TGTGCCTGGAGTGTATCCAGGACAGGGGGCTACAATGAGCAGTTCTTC. Protein: CAWSVSRTGGYNEQFF. The chain combines TRBV30 with TRBJ2-1; 10 nucleotides match TRBD1. The germline V gene encodes CDR1 GTSNPN and CDR2 SVGIG (reference sequence). Losses at the gene ends were 0 bases for V and 3 bases for J; bases not matched to a gene: 5. This CDR3 contains 16 residues. The full variable domain, completed using reference TRBV30 and TRBJ2-1, is SQTIHQWPATLVQPVGSPLSLECTVEGTSNPNLYWYRQAAGRGLQLLFYSVGIGQISSEVPQNLSASRPQDRQFILSSKKLLLSDSGFYLCAWSVSRTGGYNEQFFGPGTRLTVL.

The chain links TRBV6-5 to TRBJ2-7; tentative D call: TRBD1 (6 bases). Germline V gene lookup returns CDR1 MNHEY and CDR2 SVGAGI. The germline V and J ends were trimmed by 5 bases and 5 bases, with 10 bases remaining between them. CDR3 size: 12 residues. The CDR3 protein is CASSPGQHEQYF. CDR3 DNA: TGTGCCAGCAGTCCGGGACAACACGAGCAGTACTTC.

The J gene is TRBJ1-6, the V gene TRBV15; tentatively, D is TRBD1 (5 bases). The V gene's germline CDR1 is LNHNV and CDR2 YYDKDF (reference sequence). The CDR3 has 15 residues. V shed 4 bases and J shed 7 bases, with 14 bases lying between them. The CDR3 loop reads CATSKGTAYNSPLHF. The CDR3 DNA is TGTGCCACCAGCAAAGGGACGGCATACAATTCACCCCTCCACTTT.

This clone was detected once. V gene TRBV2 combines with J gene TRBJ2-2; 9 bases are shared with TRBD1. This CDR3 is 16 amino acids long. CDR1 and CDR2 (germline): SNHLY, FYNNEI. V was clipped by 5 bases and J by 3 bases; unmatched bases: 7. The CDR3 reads CASSKDRGADTGELFF. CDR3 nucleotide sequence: TGTGCCAGCAGTAAAGACAGGGGGGCGGACACCGGGGAGCTGTTTTTT.

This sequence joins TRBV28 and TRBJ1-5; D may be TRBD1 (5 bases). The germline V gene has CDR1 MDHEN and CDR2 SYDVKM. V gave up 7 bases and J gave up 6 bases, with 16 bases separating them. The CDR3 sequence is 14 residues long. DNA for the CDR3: TGTGCCAGCACACCAGGGTCGGGGTTTCAGCCCCAGCATTTT. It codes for CASTPGSGFQPQHF.

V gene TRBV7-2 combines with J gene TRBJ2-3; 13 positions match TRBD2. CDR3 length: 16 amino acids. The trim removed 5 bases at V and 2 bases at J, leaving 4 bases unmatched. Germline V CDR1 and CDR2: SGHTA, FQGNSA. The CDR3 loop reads CASSKLAGGLTDTQYF. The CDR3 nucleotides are TGTGCCAGCAGCAAACTAGCGGGGGGGCTCACAGATACGCAGTATTTT.

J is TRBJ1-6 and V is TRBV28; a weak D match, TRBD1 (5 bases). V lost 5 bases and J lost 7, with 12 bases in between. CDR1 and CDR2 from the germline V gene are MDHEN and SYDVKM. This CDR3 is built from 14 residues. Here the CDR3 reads CASSPGHPNSPLHF. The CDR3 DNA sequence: TGTGCCAGCAGTCCCGGACATCCGAATTCACCCCTCCACTTT.

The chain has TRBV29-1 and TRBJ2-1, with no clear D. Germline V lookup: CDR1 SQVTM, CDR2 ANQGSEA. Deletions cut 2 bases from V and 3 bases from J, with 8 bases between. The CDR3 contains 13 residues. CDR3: CSVEKVVYNEQFF. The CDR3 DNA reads TGCAGCGTTGAAAAGGTGGTCTACAATGAGCAGTTCTTC.

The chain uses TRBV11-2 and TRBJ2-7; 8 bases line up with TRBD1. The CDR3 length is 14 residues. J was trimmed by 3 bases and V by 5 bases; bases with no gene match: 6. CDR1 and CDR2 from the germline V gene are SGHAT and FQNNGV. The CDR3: CASSPSTGGYEQYF. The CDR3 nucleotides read TGTGCCAGCAGCCCTAGTACAGGGGGCTACGAGCAGTACTTC. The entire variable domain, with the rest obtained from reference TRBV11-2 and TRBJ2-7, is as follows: EAGVAQSPRYKIIEKRQSVAFWCNPISGHATLYWYQQILGQGPKLLIQFQNNGVVDDSQLPKDRFSAERLKGVDSTLKIQPAKLEDSAVYLCASSPSTGGYEQYFGPGTRLTVT.

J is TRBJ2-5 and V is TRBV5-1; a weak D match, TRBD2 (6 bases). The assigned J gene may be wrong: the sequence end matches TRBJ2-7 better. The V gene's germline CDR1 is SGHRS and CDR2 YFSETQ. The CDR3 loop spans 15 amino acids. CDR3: CASSLGLAFSYEQYF. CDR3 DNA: TGCGCCAGCAGCTTGGGTCTAGCGTTCTCCTACGAGCAGTACTTC.

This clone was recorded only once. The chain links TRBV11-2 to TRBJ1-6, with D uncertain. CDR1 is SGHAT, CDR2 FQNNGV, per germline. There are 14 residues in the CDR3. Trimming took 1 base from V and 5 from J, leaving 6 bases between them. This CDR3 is CASSLGRNNSPLHF. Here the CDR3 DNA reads TGTGCCAGCAGCTTAGGACGGAATAATTCACCCCTCCACTTT. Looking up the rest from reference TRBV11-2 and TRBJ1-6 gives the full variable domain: EAGVAQSPRYKIIEKRQSVAFWCNPISGHATLYWYQQILGQGPKLLIQFQNNGVVDDSQLPKDRFSAERLKGVDSTLKIQPAKLEDSAVYLCASSLGRNNSPLHFGNGTRLTVT.

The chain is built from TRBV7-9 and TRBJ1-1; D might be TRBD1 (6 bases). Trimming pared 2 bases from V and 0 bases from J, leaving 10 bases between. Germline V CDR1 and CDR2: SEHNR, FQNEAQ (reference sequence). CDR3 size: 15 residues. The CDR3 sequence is CASSLIQGLNTEAFF. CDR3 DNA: TGTGCCAGCAGCTTAATTCAGGGGTTGAACACTGAAGCTTTCTTT.

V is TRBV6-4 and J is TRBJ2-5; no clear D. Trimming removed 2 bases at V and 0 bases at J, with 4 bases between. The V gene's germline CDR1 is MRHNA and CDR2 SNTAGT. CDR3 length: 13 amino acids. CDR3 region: CASSDGDQETQYF. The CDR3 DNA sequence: TGTGCCAGCAGTGACGGGGACCAAGAGACCCAGTACTTC.

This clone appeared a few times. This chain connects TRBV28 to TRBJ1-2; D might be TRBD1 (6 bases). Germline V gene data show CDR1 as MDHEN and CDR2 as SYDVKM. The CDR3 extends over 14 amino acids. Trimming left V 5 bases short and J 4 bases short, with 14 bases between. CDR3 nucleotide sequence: TGTGCCAGCAGTCTAGAACAGGGTTTCTATGGCTACACCTTC. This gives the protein CASSLEQGFYGYTF.

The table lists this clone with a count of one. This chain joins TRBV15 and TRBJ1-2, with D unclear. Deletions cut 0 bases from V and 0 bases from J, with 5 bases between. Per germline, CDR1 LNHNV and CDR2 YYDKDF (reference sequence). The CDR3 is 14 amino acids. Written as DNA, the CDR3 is TGTGCCACCAGCAGAGACCAAACTAACTATGGCTACACCTTC. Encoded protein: CATSRDQTNYGYTF.

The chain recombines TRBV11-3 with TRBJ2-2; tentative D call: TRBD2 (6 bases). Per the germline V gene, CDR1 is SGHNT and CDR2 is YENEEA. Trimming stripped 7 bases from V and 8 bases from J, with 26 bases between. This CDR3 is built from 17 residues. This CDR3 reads CASNTGLARSQRGELFF. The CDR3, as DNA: TGTGCCAGCAACACGGGGCTAGCGAGATCGCAACGGGGGGAGCTGTTTTTT.

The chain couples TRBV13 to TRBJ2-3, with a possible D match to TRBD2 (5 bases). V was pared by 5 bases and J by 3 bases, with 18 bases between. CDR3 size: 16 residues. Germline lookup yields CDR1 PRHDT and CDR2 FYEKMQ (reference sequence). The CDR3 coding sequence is TGTGCCAGCAGCGCCTCGGTGGGAGTGGAGACAGATACGCAGTATTTT. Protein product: CASSASVGVETDTQYF.

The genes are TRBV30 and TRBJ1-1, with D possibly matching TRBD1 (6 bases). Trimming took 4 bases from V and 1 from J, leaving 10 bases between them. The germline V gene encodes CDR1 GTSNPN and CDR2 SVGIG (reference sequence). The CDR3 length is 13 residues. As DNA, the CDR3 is TGTGCCTGGAAAGACAGGAGGAACACTGAAGCTTTCTTT. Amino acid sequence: CAWKDRRNTEAFF. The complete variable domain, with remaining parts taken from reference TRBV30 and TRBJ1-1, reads SQTIHQWPATLVQPVGSPLSLECTVEGTSNPNLYWYRQAAGRGLQLLFYSVGIGQISSEVPQNLSASRPQDRQFILSSKKLLLSDSGFYLCAWKDRRNTEAFFGQGTRLTVV.

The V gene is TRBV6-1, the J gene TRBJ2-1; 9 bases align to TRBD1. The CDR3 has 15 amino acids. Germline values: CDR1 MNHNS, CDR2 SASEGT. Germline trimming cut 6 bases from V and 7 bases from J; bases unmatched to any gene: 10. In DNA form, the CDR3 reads TGTGCCAGCAGCCCCCAACAGGGGGCCGCGAATGAGCAGTTCTTC. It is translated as CASSPQQGAANEQFF.

CDR3 DNA sequence: TGCGCCAGCAGCTTGGAAGGACTTCGCACAGATACGCAGTATTTT. This encodes CASSLEGLRTDTQYF. J is TRBJ2-3 and V is TRBV5-1, with D tentatively TRBD2 (5 bases). CDR3 length equals 15 residues. Per germline, CDR1 SGHRS and CDR2 YFSETQ. V lost 0 bases, J lost 1 base, and 9 bases lay in between.

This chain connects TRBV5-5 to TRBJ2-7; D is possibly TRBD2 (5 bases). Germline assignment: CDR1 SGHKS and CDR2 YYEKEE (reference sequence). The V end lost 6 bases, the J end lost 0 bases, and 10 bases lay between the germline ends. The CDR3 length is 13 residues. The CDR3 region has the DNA TGTGCCAGCAACCTTCGGGACTCCTACGAGCAGTACTTC. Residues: CASNLRDSYEQYF.

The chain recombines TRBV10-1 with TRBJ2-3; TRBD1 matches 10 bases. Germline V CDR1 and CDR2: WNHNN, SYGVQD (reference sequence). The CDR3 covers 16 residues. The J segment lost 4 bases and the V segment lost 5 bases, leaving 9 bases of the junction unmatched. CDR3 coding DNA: TGCGCCAGCAGTAGATCCGGGACAGGGGTTTCAGATACGCAGTATTTT. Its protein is CASSRSGTGVSDTQYF.

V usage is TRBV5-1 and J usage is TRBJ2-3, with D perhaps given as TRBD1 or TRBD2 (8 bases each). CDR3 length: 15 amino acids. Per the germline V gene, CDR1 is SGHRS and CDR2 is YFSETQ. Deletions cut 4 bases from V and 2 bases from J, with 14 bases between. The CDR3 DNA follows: TGCGCCAGCAGCCGGGGGGGACAGGACACAGATACGCAGTATTTT. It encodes CASSRGGQDTDTQYF. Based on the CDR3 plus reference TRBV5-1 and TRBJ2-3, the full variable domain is KAGVTQTPRYLIKTRGQQVTLSCSPISGHRSVSWYQQTPGQGLQFLFEYFSETQRNKGNFPGRFSGRQFSNSRSEMNVSTLELGDSALYLCASSRGGQDTDTQYFGPGTRLTVL.